A selection of T cell receptor beta chains follows, all from one sample in a study of OX40 agonist ivuxolimab in advanced cancers. The table came from immunoSEQ multiplex PCR; TCRdb's copy has only in-frame clones and leaves some out. The repertoire holds approximately 74,000 clones, with 80% to 95% as singletons. This specimen was CD4+ or CD8+ T cells sorted from blood, taken in a trial of the OX40 agonist ivuxolimab. The receptors come from an adult with an advanced solid tumor such as melanoma, head and neck, liver or kidney cancer. Both conserved end residues are part of each CDR3. The D gene is left open where the match is weak. Not all rows give a size; the values are once, few, many and, for expanded clones, a class.

TRBJ2-1	TRBV10-3	.	.	CAISTSVGEQFF	TGTGCCATCAGTACCTCGGTGGGTGAGCAGTTCTTC
TRBJ2-5	TRBV5-6	.	.	CASSLEGAATQETQYF	TGTGCCAGCAGCTTGGAGGGCGCGGCAACCCAAGAGACCCAGTACTTC
TRBJ1-1	TRBV7-2	.	.	CASSLSRFDTQSLRAEAFF	TGTGCCAGCAGCTTGTCCCGTTTTGACACTCAAAGTCTAAGGGCTGAAGCTTTCTTT
TRBJ1-4	TRBV5-1	.	.	CASSSAPGGEKLFF	TGCGCCAGCAGCTCGGCGCCAGGTGGGGAAAAACTGTTTTTT
TRBJ1-5	TRBV29-1	.	once	CSVEAGSSDGQPQHF	TGCAGCGTTGAGGCCGGGAGCTCGGACGGTCAGCCCCAGCATTTT
TRBJ2-1	TRBV5-4	TRBD2	.	CASSLLAGGYNEQFF	TGTGCCAGCAGCTTATTAGCGGGGGGGTACAATGAGCAGTTCTTC
TRBJ2-7	TRBV18	.	few	CASSPLMANEQYF	TGTGCCAGCTCACCCCTGATGGCCAACGAGCAGTACTTC
TRBJ1-5	TRBV4-1	TRBD1	.	CASSQPGQGYQPQHF	TGCGCCAGCAGCCAGCCGGGACAGGGTTATCAGCCCCAGCATTTT
TRBJ1-1	TRBV5-1	.	.	CASSYGNTEAFF	TGCGCCAGCAGCTACGGGAACACTGAAGCTTTCTTT
TRBJ1-1	TRBV11-3	.	.	CASSLEVNTEAFF	TGTGCCAGCAGCTTAGAAGTGAACACTGAAGCTTTCTTT
TRBJ2-6	TRBV6-5	.	.	CASSSSGANVLTF	TGTGCCAGCAGTAGCTCTGGGGCCAACGTCCTGACTTTC
TRBJ2-7	TRBV6-5	.	.	CASSPSYEQYF	TGTGCCAGCAGTCCCTCCTACGAGCAGTACTTC
TRBJ2-5	TRBV7-2	.	few	CASSSRTVGETQYF	TGTGCCAGCAGCTCCCGGACAGTCGGGGAGACCCAGTACTTC
TRBJ1-2	TRBV5-1	.	.	CASSLATYGYTF	TGCGCCAGCAGCTTGGCAACCTATGGCTACACCTTC
TRBJ2-1	TRBV5-1	TRBD2	.	CASSLLSSGTGNEQFF	TGCGCCAGCAGCTTGCTAAGTAGCGGGACGGGGAATGAGCAGTTCTTC
TRBJ1-6	TRBV7-7	.	once	CASSLSGLDSPLHF	TGTGCCAGCAGCTTGTCGGGTTTGGATTCACCCCTCCACTTT
TRBJ1-2	TRBV7-2	TRBD1	.	CASSFPLGTAYGYTF	TGTGCCAGCAGCTTCCCCCTTGGGACAGCCTATGGCTACACCTTC
TRBJ2-1	TRBV2	TRBD2	.	CASSGRRLAGLGSYNEQFF	TGTGCCAGCAGTGGTCGGCGACTAGCGGGGCTCGGCTCCTACAATGAGCAGTTCTTC
TRBJ1-4	TRBV5-1	.	.	CASSLGMGGGEKLFF	TGCGCCAGCAGCTTGGGCATGGGAGGAGGAGAAAAACTGTTTTTT
TRBJ2-1	TRBV6-5	.	.	CASLGQFF	TGTGCCAGCCTCGGTCAGTTCTTC
TRBJ2-7	TRBV4-2	.	once	CASSQDLTGPLYEQYF	TGTGCCAGCAGCCAAGATCTTACAGGGCCCCTCTACGAGCAGTACTTC
TRBJ2-6	TRBV18	.	.	CASSPLGANVLTF	TGTGCCAGCTCACCATTGGGGGCCAACGTCCTGACTTTC
TRBJ2-7	TRBV28	.	.	CASTTPGPLKDEQYF	TGTGCCAGCACGACCCCCGGGCCGTTGAAGGACGAGCAGTACTTC
TRBJ2-1	TRBV7-8	TRBD1	.	CASSLAPGTGVRNEQFF	TGTGCCAGCAGCTTAGCGCCCGGGACAGGGGTAAGGAATGAGCAGTTCTTC
TRBJ1-1	TRBV10-3	.	.	CAISATGRDTEAFF	TGTGCCATCAGTGCCACGGGGAGGGACACTGAAGCTTTCTTT
TRBJ1-1	TRBV10-1	.	.	CASSAGLRYTEAFF	TGCGCCAGCAGTGCGGGCCTACGATACACTGAAGCTTTCTTT
TRBJ2-7	TRBV5-4	.	once	CASSLELEQYF	TGTGCCAGCAGCTTGGAATTGGAGCAGTACTTC
TRBJ1-6	TRBV6-5	.	once	CASSYSGSPLHF	TGTGCCAGCAGTTACAGTGGGTCACCCCTCCACTTT